This T cell receptor (beta chain) was retrieved from a study of T cells in Graves' hyperthyroidism and ophthalmopathy (dated by TCRdb to about 2019). General notes on the study: Peripheral blood samples were taken at the time of initial diagnosis, prior to any treatment. Whether ophthalmopathy could be predicted prospectively was tested in an independent validation cohort made up of roughly 19 hyperthyroidism patients plus 17 patients who later progressed to ophthalmopathy. In addition, the study compared T-cell repertoires in thyroid tissue and in blood from six Graves' hyperthyroidism patients. TCR Vbeta CDR3 sequencing of roughly 140 peripheral blood samples (about 45 ophthalmopathy, roughly 72 hyperthyroidism and roughly 17 progressor patients) is reported in the paper. To identify TCR V-J signatures that set the groups apart, the researchers used a discovery cohort of 100 patients, made up of approximately 43 with Graves' ophthalmopathy and some 55 with stable Graves' hyperthyroidism. Once sampling was done, hyperthyroidism patients were given methimazole at a starting dose of 30 mg daily, whereas ophthalmopathy patients were given high-dose intravenous methylprednisolone. The approximately 100 discovery patients were randomly split 7:3 into training and test sets. The research as a whole found: A model built on a 13 V-J signature distinguished ophthalmopathy from stable hyperthyroidism, reaching over 85% sensitivity and 81% to 83% specificity in cross-validation and 80%/75% in testing. Sample size was not statistically predetermined, and blinding of investigators to group allocation was not performed. During validation, the model predicted progression to ophthalmopathy a median of approximately 7 months ahead of onset, with almost 71% sensitivity and more than 72% specificity. Most expanded thyroid clonotypes (frequency above 0.001) were also detected in blood, a finding suggesting that blood repertoires may reflect thyroid immune responses.

TCR beta CDR3 regions were amplified from RNA transcripts. The TCR CDR3 was subjected to a first round of RT-PCR using the HTBI primer set and the Qiagen OneStep RT-PCR kit. The libraries were constructed in a second round of multiplex PCR and then size-selected and purified. Sequencing of the libraries was done on an Illumina HiSeq2000 using paired-end 100 bp reads. As for how the authors treated the data: SOAPnuke was used to process the raw data, throwing out any read that contained adapters or uncalled bases, had a mean Phred below 15, or lacked an exact constant-primer or identifier match. High-quality paired reads were merged with COPE v1.2.5, and unique nucleotide sequences were defined as clonotypes. MiTCR v1.1 was used to align the clonotypes against IMGT TRBV, TRBD and TRBJ reference segments. The analysis was restricted to V-J combinations with a frequency above 0.0001, which together covered 99% to 99.2% of the repertoires. The TCS score was defined as the ratio of F50 (clonal expansion) to E x V (chaos), calculated using BLOSUM62-based TCRdist between CDR3 peptides within each V-J. Welch's t-statistics and random forest reduced fewer than 550 V-J features to 13, which were used in a naive Bayes classifier (R e1071). TCRdb redid the processing of the public reads, applying fastp at Q25 and MiXCR, and retained in-frame beta chains. Each entry is one CDR3 protein sequence, shown with its most common DNA and genes. These V and J calls rely on TCRdb rather than the paper's analysis. This sample is represented by 500,000 to 750,000 distinct CDR3 sequences; 15% to 18% of them were singletons. Under 8% of the sample is held by the ten biggest clonotypes.

The germline V and J ends show losses of 5 bases and 9 bases respectively, and no gene match explains 17 bases of the junction. The germline V gene provides CDR1 KGHSH and CDR2 LQKENI. From the cysteine up to the phenylalanine, the CDR3 has a length of 17 residues. Of all the DNA, just the CDR3 is kept, 51 bases in frame from base 1. Stable Graves' hyperthyroidism was defined as the absence of progression to ophthalmopathy over 18 months of follow-up. The hyperthyroidism patients were between 18 and 65 years old and newly diagnosed, with a disease duration of less than 2 months. The study excluded patients with uncontrolled infections, other autoimmune diseases, pregnancy or lactation. Diagnoses were based on clinical symptoms, serum thyroxine and TRAb, thyroid ultrasound and orbital computed tomography. Ficoll-Paque density gradient centrifugation was used to isolate PBMCs from about 10 ml of fresh peripheral blood. Total RNA was extracted using Trizol reagent, and RNA quality was assessed on an Agilent 2100 Bioanalyzer.

This clonotype was recorded a few times. Its specific antigen is unknown. Base qualities were left out, and no much larger clone turns up one base away. The sequence joins TRBV18 to TRBJ2-4; TRBD2 aligns with 9 central bases. The sequenced sample consisted of blood. The source of this sequence is a woman in her twenties or thirties with Graves' hyperthyroidism. The DNA sequence reads TGTGCCAGCTCAGCGACACACATTAGCGGGAGCAATCCCATTCAGTACTTC. It codes for CASSATHISGSNPIQYF.